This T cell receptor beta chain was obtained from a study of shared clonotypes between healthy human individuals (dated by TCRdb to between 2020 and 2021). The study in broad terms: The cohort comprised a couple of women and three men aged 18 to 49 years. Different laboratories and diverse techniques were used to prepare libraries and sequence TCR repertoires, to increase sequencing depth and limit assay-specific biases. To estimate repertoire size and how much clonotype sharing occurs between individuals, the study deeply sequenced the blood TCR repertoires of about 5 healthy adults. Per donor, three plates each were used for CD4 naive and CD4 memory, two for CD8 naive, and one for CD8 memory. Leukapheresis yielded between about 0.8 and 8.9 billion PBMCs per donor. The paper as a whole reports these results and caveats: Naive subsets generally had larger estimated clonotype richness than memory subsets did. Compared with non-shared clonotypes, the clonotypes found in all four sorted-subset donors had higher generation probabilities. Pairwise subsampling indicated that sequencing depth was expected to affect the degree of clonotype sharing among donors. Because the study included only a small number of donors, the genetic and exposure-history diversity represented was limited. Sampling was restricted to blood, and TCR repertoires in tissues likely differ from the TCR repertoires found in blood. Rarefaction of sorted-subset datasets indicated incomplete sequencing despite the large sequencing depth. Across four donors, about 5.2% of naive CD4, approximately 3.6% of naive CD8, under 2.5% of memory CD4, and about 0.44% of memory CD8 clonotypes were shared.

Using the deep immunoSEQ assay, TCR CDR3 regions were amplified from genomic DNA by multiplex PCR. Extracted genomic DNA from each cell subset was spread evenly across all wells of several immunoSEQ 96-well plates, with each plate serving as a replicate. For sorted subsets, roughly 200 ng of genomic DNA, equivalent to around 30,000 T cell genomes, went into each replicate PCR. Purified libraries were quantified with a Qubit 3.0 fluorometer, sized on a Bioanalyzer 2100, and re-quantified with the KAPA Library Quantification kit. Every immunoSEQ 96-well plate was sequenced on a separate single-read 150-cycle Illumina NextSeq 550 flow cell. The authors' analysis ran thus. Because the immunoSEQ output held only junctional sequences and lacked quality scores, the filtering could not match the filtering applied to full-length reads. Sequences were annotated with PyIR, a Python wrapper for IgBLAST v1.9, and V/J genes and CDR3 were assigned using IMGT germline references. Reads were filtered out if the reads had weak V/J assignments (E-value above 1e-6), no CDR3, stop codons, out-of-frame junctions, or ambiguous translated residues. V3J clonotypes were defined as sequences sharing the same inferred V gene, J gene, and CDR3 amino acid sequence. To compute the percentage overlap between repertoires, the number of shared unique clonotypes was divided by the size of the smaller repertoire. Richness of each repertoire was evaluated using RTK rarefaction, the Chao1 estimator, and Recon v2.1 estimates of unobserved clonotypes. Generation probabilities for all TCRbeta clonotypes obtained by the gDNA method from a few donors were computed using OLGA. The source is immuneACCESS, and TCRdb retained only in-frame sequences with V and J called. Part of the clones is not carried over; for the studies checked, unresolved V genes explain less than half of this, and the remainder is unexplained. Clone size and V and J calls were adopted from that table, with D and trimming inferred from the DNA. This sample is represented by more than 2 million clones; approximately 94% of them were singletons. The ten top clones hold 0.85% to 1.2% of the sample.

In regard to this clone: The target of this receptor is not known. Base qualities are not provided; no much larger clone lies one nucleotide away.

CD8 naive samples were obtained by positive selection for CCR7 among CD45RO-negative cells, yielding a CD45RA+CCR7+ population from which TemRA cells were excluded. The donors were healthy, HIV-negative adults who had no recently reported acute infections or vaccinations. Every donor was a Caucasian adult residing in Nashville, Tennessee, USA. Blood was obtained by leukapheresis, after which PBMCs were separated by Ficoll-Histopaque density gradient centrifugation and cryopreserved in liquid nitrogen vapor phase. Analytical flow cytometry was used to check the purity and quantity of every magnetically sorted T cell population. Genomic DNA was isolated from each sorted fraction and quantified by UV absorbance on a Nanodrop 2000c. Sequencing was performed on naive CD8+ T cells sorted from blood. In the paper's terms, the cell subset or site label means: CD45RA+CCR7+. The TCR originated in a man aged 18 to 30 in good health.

The nucleotide sequence is TGTGCCAGCAGCCCAAAGGACAGGGACCTAGAACAGTACTTC. It translates to CASSPKDRDLEQYF. The sequence is built from TRBV7-9 and TRBJ2-7, and TRBD1 aligns with 8 junction nucleotides. CDR1 and CDR2, per the germline V gene (reference sequence), are SEHNR and FQNEAQ. There are 14 amino acids in the CDR3, from cysteine to phenylalanine inclusive. Only the CDR3 DNA stays, 42 bases, in frame from base 1. Germline trimming: 5 bases from V, 10 bases from J; junction bases outside gene matches: 13.